The next 6 T cell receptor beta chains were all read from a single sample in a study of T cell responses to AZD1222 COVID-19 vaccine. TCRdb's table, derived via immunoSEQ multiplex PCR, lists solely in-frame clones and lacks some. The sample includes about 130,000 clones, 80% to 95% of them seen just once. This sample comprised peripheral blood, obtained 28 days after the second AZD1222 dose. Every receptor here comes from an adult who received the AZD1222 COVID-19 vaccine.

The chain has TRBV5-4 and TRBJ1-1; D unclear. Between the trimmed V and J ends, which lost 0 bases and 1 base, there was a span of 7 bases. This CDR3 is built from 14 residues. The germline V gene has CDR1 SGHNT and CDR2 YYREEE (reference sequence). The chain's CDR3 is CASSLDVGNTEAFF. The CDR3 DNA reads as TGTGCCAGCAGCTTGGACGTGGGGAACACTGAAGCTTTCTTT.

The J gene is TRBJ1-5, the V gene TRBV7-8; the D is unclear. The CDR3 extends over 14 amino acids. Germline values: CDR1 SGHVS, CDR2 FQNEAQ. Trimming cost V 9 bases and J 4 bases, with 16 bases left between them. In DNA, the CDR3 is TGTGCCAGTGGGTCCAGCACTTTTAATCAGCCCCAGCATTTT. It is translated as CASGSSTFNQPQHF.

The rearrangement joins TRBV30 to TRBJ2-7; D gene ambiguous. V shed 2 bases and J shed 0 bases, with 14 bases lying between them. Germline lookup yields CDR1 GTSNPN and CDR2 SVGIG (reference sequence). This CDR3 comprises 15 residues. The CDR3 DNA reads as TGTGCCTGGAGTTACGGCAGTCCAAGCTCCTACGAGCAGTACTTC. This translates into CAWSYGSPSSYEQYF.

V and J are TRBV25-1 and TRBJ2-7, with a weak D call TRBD1 (5 bases). CDR1 and CDR2 (germline): MGHDK, SYGVNS. Between the trimmed V and J ends, which lost 7 bases and 3 bases, there was a span of 13 bases. CDR3 length: 13 residues. CDR3 amino acids: CASNQGSGYEQYF. CDR3 nucleotide sequence: TGTGCCAGCAATCAGGGTTCGGGCTACGAGCAGTACTTC.

The chain has TRBV19 and TRBJ1-4, with TRBD1 as a possible D gene (5 bases). The CDR3 spans 13 residues. Deletions cut 9 bases from V and 10 bases from J, with 18 bases between. Looked up from germline, CDR1 is LNHDA and CDR2 is SQIVND (reference sequence). Here the CDR3 reads CASTGFPERKLFF. The CDR3 DNA reads as TGTGCCAGCACAGGTTTCCCTGAAAGAAAACTGTTTTTT.

The gene calls are TRBV9 and TRBJ2-2, with D maybe TRBD2 (7 bases). Looked up from germline, CDR1 is SGDLS and CDR2 is YYNGEE. V was clipped by 2 bases and J by 1 base, with 18 bases between them. This CDR3 is 18 amino acids long. The CDR3 DNA follows: TGTGCCAGCAGCGTTGGGCCCCTGCGGGGGCTGAACACCGGGGAGCTGTTTTTT. This translates into CASSVGPLRGLNTGELFF.